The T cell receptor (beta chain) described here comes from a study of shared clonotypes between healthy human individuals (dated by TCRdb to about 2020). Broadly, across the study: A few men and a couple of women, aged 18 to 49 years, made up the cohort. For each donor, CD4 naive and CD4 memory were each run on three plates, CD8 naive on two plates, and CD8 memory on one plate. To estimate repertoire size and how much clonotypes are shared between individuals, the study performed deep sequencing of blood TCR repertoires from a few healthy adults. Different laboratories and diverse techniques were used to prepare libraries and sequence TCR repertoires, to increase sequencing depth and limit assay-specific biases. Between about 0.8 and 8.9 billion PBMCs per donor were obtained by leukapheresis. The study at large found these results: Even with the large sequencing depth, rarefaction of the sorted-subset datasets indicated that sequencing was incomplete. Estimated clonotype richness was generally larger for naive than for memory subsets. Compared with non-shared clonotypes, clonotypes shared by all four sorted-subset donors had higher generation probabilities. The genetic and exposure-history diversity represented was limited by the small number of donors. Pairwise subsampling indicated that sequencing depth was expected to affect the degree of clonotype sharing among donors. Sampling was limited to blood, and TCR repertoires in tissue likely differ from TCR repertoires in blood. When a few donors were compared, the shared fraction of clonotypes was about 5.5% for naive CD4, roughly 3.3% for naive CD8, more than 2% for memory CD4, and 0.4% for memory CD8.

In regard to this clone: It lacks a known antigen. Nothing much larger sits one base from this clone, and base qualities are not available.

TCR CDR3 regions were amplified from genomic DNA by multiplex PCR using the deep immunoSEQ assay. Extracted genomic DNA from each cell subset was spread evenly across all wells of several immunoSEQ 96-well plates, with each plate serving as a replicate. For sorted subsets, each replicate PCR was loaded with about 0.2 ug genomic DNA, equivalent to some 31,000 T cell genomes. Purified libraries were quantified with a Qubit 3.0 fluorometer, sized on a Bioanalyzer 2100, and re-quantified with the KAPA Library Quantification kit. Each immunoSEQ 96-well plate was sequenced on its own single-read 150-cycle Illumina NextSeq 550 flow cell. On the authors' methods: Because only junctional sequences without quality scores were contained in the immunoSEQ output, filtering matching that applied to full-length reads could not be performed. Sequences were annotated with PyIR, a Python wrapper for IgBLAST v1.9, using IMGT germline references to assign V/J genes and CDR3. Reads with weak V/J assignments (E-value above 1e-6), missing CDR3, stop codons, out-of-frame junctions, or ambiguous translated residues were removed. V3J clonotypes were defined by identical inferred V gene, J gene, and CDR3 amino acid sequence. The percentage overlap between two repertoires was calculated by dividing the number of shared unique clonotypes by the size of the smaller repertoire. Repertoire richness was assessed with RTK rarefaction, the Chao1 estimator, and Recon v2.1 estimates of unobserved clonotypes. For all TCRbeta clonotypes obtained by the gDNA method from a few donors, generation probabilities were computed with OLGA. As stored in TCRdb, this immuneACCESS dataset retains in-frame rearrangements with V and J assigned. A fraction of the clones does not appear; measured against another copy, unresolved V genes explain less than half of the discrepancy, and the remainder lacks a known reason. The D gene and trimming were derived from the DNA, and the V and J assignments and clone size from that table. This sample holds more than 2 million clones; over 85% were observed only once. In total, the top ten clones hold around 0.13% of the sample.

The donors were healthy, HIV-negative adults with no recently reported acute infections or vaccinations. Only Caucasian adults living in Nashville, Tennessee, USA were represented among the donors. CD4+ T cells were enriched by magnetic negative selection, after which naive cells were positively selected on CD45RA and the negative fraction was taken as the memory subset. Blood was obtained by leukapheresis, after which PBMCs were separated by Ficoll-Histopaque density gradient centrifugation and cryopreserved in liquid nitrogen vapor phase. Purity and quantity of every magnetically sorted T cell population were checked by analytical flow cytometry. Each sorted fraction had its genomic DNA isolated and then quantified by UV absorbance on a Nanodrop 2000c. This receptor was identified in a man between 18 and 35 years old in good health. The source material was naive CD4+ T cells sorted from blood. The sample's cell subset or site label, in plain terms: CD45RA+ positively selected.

The DNA reads as follows: TGTGCCAGCAGATTCGGCACAGATGGCTATGGCTACACCTTC. The translation is CASRFGTDGYGYTF. The chain is encoded by TRBV6-1 joined to TRBJ1-2, with the D segment identity uncertain. V and J lose 6 bases and 4 bases, and a span of 15 bases separates them. Reading the germline V gene gives CDR1 MNHNS and CDR2 SASEGT. The cysteine opens and the phenylalanine closes a CDR3 of 14 amino acids. Just the 42-base CDR3 DNA is kept, in frame starting at base 1.